Here is one TCR beta chain with its context. The germline gives CDR1 SNHLY, CDR2 FYNNEI. This CDR3 contains 16 residues. V lost 4 bases, J lost 5 bases, and 17 bases lay in between. This sample was taken from a study of cytomegalovirus exposure and HLA in healthy donors. The PCR made use of 60 Vbeta and 13 Jbeta primers. Original methodology: It was a later analysis that counted 83 million or so unique TCR beta chains, of which some 9.9 million were shared. The repertoire was sequenced with immunoSEQ multiplex PCR; TCRdb's copy has only in-frame clones and lacks some. V, J and clone size were drawn from that table, and D and trimming were deduced from the DNA. The data hold about 150,000 clones, with less than 90% observed a single time.

The receptor was derived from a boy younger than 10 in good health and CMV-seronegative. Sequenced material: PBMCs. The V call is TRBV2, the J call TRBJ1-4; D might be TRBD1 (5 bases). The CDR3 DNA reads as TGTGCCAGCAGTGCCTTTCCCGGACAAACCAATGAAAAACTGTTTTTT. Amino acids: CASSAFPGQTNEKLFF.